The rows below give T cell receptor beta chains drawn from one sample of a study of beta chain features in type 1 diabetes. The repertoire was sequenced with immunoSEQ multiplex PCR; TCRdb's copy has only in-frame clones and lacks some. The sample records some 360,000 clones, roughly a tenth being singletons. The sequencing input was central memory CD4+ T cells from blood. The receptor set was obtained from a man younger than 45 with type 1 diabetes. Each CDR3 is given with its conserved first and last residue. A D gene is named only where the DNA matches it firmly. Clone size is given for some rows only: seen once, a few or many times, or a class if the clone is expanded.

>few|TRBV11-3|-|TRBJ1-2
TGTGCCAGCAGCTCCCAGGGTGGCTATGGCTACACCTTC
CASSSQGGYGYTF
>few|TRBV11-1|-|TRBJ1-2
TGTGCCAGCAGCGTAGGGGATTCTAACTATGGCTACACCTTC
CASSVGDSNYGYTF
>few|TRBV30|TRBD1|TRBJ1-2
TGTGCCTGGACAGGGACAGGATTCTATGGCTACACCTTC
CAWTGTGFYGYTF
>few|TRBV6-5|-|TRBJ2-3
TGTGCCAGCAGTTACCCCCTCAGTGGGGCAGATACGCAGTATTTT
CASSYPLSGADTQYF
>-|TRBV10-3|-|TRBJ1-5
TGTGCCAGCAGTTACGTGGGGCAGCCCCAGCATTTT
CASSYVGQPQHF
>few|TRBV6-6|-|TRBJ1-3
TGTGCCAGCAGAAACTTAGACAGGCCCTCTGGAAACACCATATATTTT
CASRNLDRPSGNTIYF
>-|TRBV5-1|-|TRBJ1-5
TGCGCCAGCAGCTTAGGAACAACCCTTGGTCAGCCCCAGCATTTT
CASSLGTTLGQPQHF
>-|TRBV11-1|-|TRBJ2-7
TGTGCCAGCAACGCGGACAGCGTAACATCCTACGAGCAGTACTTC
CASNADSVTSYEQYF
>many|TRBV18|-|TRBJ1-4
TGTGCCAGCTCACCACGAGAGGTGTCGGGGGAAAAACTGTTTTTT
CASSPREVSGEKLFF
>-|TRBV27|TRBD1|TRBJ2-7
TGTGCCAGCAGTCTTGACAGGGTGTACAACGAGCAGTACTTC
CASSLDRVYNEQYF
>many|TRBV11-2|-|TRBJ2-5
TGTGCCAGCAGCACACTGGAGCGTAGCTTTGGGGCGAGGGAGACCCAGTACTTC
CASSTLERSFGARETQYF
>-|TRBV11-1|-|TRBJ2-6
TGTGCCAGCAGCCTGTATGGGGCCAACGTCCTGACTTTC
CASSLYGANVLTF
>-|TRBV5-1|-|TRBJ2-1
TGCGCCAGCAGCCTACTAGCAGGTGCCCTGGCCAATGAGCAGTTCTTC
CASSLLAGALANEQFF
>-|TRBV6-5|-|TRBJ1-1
TGTGCCAGCAGTCCCTCCGGGACTCCGAACACTGAAGCTTTCTTT
CASSPSGTPNTEAFF
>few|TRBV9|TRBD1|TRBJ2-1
TGTGCCAGCCTTCCGGGACAGGGGTGGGCAAATGAGCAGTTCTTC
CASLPGQGWANEQFF
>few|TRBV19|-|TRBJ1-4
TGTGCCAGTAGGAGGACTGAAGCAACTAATGAAAAACTGTTTTTT
CASRRTEATNEKLFF
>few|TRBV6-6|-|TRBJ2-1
TGTGCCAGCAGACCCGGGACAAGCGGCTCCTACAATGAGCAGTTCTTC
CASRPGTSGSYNEQFF
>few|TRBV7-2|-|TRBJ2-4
TGTGCCAGCAGCTCAGGGAAAAACATTCAGTACTTC
CASSSGKNIQYF
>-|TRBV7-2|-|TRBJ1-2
TGTGCCAGCAGCCGTGCAGTCCGAGGCTATGGCTACACCTTC
CASSRAVRGYGYTF
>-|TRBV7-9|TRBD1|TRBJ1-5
TGTGCCAGCAGCTCCGCAGACAGGGGAAGCAATCAGCCCCAGCATTTT
CASSSADRGSNQPQHF
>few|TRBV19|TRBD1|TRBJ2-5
TGTGCCAGTAGACCAGACCGGACAGGGCTGGAGACCCAGTACTTC
CASRPDRTGLETQYF
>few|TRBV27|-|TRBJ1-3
TGTGCCAGCAGTCAGGGACGCTTGGGAAACACCATATATTTT
CASSQGRLGNTIYF
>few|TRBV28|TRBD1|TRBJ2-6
TGTGCCAGCAGTGCGCAGGGGGCCCCTGGGGCCAACGTCCTGACTTTC
CASSAQGAPGANVLTF
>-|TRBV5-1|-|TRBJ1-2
TGCGCCAGCAAGGCACAGTCCGATGGCTACACCTTC
CASKAQSDGYTF
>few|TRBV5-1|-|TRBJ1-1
TGCGCCAGCAGCTTGGGGCCCCTCGGGAACATGAACACTGAAGCTTTCTTT
CASSLGPLGNMNTEAFF
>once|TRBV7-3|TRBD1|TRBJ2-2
TGTGCCAGCAGGCGGGACAGGGATAACACCGGGGAGCTGTTTTTT
CASRRDRDNTGELFF